The entry below describes one TCR beta chain. Its specificity is unknown. This sample is drawn from a study of graft-versus-host responses after intestinal transplantation. Background on the study: Multivisceral, liver-intestinal, or isolated intestinal grafts went to recipients.

There are 14 residues in the CDR3. Germline assignment: CDR1 MGHDK and CDR2 SYGVNS. With 3 bases removed from V and 1 base from J, the gap between germline ends came to 7 bases. Study conclusions and caveats: The highest levels of circulating GvH clones went along with early declines in HvG clones after transplant. Subjects displaying graft-donor T cell macrochimerism possessed elevated graft-versus-host to host-versus-graft clonal ratios inside allografts. Recipient bone marrow held GvH clones, some seen earlier in ileum or blood.

Only in-frame clones appear in the TCRdb table, and some are missing; sequencing was by immunoSEQ multiplex PCR. Of 85,000 to 90,000 clones listed, about 90% are singletons. The sequence was obtained from a human donor who received an intestinal transplant. This chain joins TRBV25-1 and TRBJ1-5, with D unclear. The sample here was unstimulated CD4+ T cells sorted from spleen or lymph node cells, taken before intestinal transplant. CDR3 sequence reads: CASSDNLSNQPQHF. Written as DNA, the CDR3 is TGTGCCAGCAGTGATAACTTGAGCAATCAGCCCCAGCATTTT.